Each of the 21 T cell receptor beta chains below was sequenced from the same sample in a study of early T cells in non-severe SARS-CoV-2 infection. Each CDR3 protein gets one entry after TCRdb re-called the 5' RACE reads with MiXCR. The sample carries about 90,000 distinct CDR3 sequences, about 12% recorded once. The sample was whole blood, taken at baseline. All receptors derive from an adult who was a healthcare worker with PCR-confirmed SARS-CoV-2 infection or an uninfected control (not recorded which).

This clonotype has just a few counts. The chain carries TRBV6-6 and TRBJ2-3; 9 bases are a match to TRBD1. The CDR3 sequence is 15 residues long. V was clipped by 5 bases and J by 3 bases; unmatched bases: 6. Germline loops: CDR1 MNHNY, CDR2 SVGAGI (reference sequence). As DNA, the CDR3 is TGTGCCAGCAGTACCGGGACAGGGAGGACAGATACGCAGTATTTT. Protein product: CASSTGTGRTDTQYF.

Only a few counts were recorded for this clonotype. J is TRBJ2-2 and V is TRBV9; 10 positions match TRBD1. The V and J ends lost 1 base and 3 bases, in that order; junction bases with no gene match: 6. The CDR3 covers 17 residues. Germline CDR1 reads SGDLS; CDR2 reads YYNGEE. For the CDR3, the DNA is TGTGCCAGCAGCGTACCGGGACAGGGGAAGGACACCGGGGAGCTGTTTTTT. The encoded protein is CASSVPGQGKDTGELFF. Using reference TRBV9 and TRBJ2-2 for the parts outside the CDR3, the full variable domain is DSGVTQTPKHLITATGQRVTLRCSPRSGDLSVYWYQQSLDQGLQFLIQYYNGEERAKGNILERFSAQQFPDLHSELNLSSLELGDSALYFCASSVPGQGKDTGELFFGEGSRLTVL.

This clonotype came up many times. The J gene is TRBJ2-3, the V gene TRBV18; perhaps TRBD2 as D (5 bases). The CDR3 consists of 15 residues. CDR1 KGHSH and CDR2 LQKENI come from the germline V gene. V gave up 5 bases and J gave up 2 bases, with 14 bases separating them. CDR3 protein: CASSRESLNTDTQYF. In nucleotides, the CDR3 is TGTGCCAGCTCAAGGGAGAGCCTGAACACAGATACGCAGTATTTT.

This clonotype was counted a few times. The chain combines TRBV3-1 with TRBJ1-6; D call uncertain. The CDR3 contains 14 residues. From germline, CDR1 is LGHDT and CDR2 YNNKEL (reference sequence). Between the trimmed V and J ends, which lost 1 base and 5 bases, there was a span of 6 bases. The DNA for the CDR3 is TGTGCCAGCAGCCAAGCACCGAATAATTCACCCCTCCACTTT. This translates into CASSQAPNNSPLHF.

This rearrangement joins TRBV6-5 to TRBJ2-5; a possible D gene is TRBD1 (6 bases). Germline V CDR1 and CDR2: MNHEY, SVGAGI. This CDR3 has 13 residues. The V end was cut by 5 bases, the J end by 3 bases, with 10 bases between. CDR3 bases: TGTGCCAGCAGTAGGACAGTTAAAGAGACCCAGTACTTC. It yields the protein CASSRTVKETQYF.

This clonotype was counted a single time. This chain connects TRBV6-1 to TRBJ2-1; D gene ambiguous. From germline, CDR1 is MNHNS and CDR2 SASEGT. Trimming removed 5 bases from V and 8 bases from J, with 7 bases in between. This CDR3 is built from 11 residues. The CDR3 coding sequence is TGTGCCAGCAGTTTGTGGGATGAGCAGTTCTTC. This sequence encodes CASSLWDEQFF.

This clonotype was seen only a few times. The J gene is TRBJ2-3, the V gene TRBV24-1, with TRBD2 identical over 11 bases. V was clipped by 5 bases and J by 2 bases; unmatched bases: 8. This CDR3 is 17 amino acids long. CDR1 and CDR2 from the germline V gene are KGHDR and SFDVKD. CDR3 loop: CATSAWASGRTTDTQYF. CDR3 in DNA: TGTGCCACCAGTGCTTGGGCTAGCGGGAGGACCACAGATACGCAGTATTTT.

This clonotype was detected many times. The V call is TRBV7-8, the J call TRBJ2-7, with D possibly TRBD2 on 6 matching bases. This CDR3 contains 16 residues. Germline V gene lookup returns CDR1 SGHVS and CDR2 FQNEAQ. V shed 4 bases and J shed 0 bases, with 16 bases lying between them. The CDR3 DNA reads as TGTGCCAGCAGCTCCCCGTGGAGGGCAAGCTCCTACGAGCAGTACTTC. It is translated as CASSSPWRASSYEQYF. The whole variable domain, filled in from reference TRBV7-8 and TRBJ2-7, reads GAGVSQSPRYKVAKRGQDVALRCDPISGHVSLFWYQQALGQGPEFLTYFQNEAQLDKSGLPSDRFFAERPEGSVSTLKIQRTQQEDSAVYLCASSSPWRASSYEQYFGPGTRLTVT.

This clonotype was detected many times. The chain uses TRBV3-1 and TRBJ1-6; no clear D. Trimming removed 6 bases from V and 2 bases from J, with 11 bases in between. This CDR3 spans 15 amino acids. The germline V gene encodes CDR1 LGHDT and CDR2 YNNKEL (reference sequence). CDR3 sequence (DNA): TGTGCCAGCAGGCCGGCGGGAACCTATAATTCACCCCTCCACTTT. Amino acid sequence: CASRPAGTYNSPLHF.

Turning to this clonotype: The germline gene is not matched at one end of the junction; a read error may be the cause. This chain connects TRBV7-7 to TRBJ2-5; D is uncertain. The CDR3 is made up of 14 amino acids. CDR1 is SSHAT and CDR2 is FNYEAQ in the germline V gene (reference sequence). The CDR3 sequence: CASSLGYAGETQYF. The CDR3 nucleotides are TGTGCTAGCAGCTTAGGCTACGCAGGAGAGACCCAGTACTTC.

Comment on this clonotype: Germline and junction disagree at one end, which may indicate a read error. The CDR3 region is CASAKGAGKRVNTEAFF. In DNA, the CDR3 is TGCGCCAGCGCTAAAGGGGCGGGGAAGAGGGTGAATACTGAAGCTTTCTTT. The rearrangement uses TRBV10-2 and TRBJ1-1, with D perhaps TRBD1 (5 bases). This CDR3 comprises 17 residues. CDR1 WSHSY and CDR2 SAAADI come from the germline V gene.

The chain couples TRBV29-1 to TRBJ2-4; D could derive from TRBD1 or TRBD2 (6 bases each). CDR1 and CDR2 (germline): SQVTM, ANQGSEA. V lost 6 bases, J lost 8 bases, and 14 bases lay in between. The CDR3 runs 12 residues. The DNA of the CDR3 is TGCAGCGTCGCGTGGGGGGCCGACATTCAGTACTTC. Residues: CSVAWGADIQYF.

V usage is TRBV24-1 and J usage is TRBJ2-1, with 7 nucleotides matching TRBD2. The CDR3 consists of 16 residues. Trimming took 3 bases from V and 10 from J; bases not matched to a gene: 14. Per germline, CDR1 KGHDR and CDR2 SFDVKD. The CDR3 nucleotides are TGTGCCACCAGTGATCCCGGGAGCGGGATTCGAGAGGAGCAGTTCTTC. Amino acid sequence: CATSDPGSGIREEQFF.

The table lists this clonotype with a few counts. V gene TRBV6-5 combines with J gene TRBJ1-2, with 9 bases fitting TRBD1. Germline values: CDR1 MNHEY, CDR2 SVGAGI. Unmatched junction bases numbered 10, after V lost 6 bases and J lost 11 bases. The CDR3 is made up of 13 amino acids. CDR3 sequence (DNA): TGTGCCAGCAGAGGAGGGACAGGGAAGGGATACACCTTC. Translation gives CASRGGTGKGYTF.

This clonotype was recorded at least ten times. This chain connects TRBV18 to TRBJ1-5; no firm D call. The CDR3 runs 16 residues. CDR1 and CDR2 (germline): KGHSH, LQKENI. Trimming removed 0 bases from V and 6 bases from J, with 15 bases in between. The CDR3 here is CASSPPGVGSPQPQHF. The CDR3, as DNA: TGTGCCAGCTCACCACCGGGAGTAGGGTCCCCTCAGCCCCAGCATTTT.

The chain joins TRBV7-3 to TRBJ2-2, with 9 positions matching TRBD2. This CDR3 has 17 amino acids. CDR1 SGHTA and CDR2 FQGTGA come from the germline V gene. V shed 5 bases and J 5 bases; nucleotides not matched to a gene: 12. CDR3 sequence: CASSPRGASGKTGELFF. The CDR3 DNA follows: TGTGCCAGCAGCCCCAGGGGGGCTAGCGGGAAAACCGGGGAGCTGTTTTTT.

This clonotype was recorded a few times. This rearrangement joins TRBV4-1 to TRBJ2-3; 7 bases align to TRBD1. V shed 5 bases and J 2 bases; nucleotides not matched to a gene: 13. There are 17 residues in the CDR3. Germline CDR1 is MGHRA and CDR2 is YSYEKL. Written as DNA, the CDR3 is TGCGCCAGCAGCAATACCGGGACAGTTTCTTACACAGATACGCAGTATTTT. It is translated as CASSNTGTVSYTDTQYF.

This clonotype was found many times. The CDR3 reads CSGYPGQNTEAFF. For the CDR3, the DNA is TGCAGCGGTTATCCGGGACAGAACACTGAAGCTTTCTTT. The genes are TRBV29-1 and TRBJ1-1, with TRBD1 as a possible D gene (6 bases). Germline CDR1 reads SQVTM; CDR2 reads ANQGSEA. The CDR3 is 13 residues long. Trimming removed 7 bases at V and 1 base at J, with 13 bases between. Based on the CDR3 plus reference TRBV29-1 and TRBJ1-1, the full variable domain is SAVISQKPSRDICQRGTSLTIQCQVDSQVTMMFWYRQQPGQSLTLIATANQGSEATYESGFVIDKFPISRPNLTFSTLTVSNMSPEDSSIYLCSGYPGQNTEAFFGQGTRLTVV.

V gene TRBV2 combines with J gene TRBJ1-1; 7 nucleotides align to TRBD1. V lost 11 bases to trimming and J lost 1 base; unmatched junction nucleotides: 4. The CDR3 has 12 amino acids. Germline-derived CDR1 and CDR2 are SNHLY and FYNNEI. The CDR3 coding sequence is TGTGCCGGACAGGTGGGGAACACTGAAGCTTTCTTT. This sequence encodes CAGQVGNTEAFF. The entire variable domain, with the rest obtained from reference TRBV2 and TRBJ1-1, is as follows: EPEVTQTPSHQVTQMGQEVILRCVPISNHLYFYWYRQILGQKVEFLVSFYNNEISEKSEIFDDQFSVERPDGSNFTLKIRSTKLEDSAMYFCAGQVGNTEAFFGQGTRLTVV.

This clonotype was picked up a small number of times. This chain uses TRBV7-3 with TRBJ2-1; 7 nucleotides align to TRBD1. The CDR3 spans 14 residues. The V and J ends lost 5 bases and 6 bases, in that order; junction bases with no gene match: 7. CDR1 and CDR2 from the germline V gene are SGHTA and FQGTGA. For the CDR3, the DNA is TGTGCCAGCAGCCCAGAACAGGGGAGCAATGAGCAGTTCTTC. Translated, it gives CASSPEQGSNEQFF.

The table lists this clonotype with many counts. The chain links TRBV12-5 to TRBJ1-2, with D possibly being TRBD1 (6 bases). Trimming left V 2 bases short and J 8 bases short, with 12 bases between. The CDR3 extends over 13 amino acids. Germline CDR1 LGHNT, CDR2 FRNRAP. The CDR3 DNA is TGTGCTAGTGGTTTGCTCACAGGGTACGGCTACACCTTC. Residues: CASGLLTGYGYTF.